These 16 T cell receptor beta chains came from one sample sequenced in a study of T cells in Graves' hyperthyroidism and ophthalmopathy. TCR beta CDR3 region amplification was performed from RNA transcripts. First-round RT-PCR with HTBI primers amplified the TCR CDR3 region. TCRdb independently ran MiXCR on the multiplex PCR reads; one entry per CDR3 protein. The table has approximately 48,000 distinct CDR3 sequences, around 45% seen once. The sequencing sample was made of peripheral blood or thyroid tissue (not recorded which). The receptor source for this set is a woman between 45 and 60 years old with Graves' hyperthyroidism.

The chain joins TRBV2 to TRBJ2-6; no reliable D call. From germline, CDR1 is SNHLY and CDR2 FYNNEI. The CDR3 loop spans 15 amino acids. The germline V and J ends were trimmed by 3 bases and 4 bases, with 10 bases remaining between them. CDR3 region: CASSETSSGANVLTF. Here the CDR3 DNA reads TGTGCCAGCAGTGAGACCAGTTCCGGGGCCAACGTCCTGACTTTC.

The rearrangement uses TRBV7-2 and TRBJ1-2; 9 bases map to TRBD1. The germline gives CDR1 SGHTA, CDR2 FQGNSA. V shed 5 bases, J shed 12 bases, and the junction held 10 bases outside the gene matches. CDR3 length: 13 residues. The DNA for the CDR3 is TGTGCCAGCAGCCTCCGGACAGGGGTTGGAAACACCTTC. Its protein is CASSLRTGVGNTF.

The J gene is TRBJ1-1, the V gene TRBV7-3; 12 positions match TRBD1. The CDR3 has 15 residues. Unmatched junction bases numbered 6, after V lost 5 bases and J lost 5 bases. Per germline, CDR1 SGHTA and CDR2 FQGTGA. The CDR3 coding sequence is TGTGCCAGCAGCCTCGGGACAGGGGGCAGGACTGAAGCTTTCTTT. Protein product: CASSLGTGGRTEAFF.

V usage is TRBV2 and J usage is TRBJ2-7, with 9 bases fitting TRBD2. This CDR3 comprises 15 residues. Germline values: CDR1 SNHLY, CDR2 FYNNEI. The ends lost 4 bases at V and 1 base at J; junction bases unmatched: 5. The CDR3: CASSGRLAGSYEQYF. The CDR3 DNA follows: TGTGCCAGCAGTGGACGGCTAGCGGGATCCTACGAGCAGTACTTC.

The CDR3 here is CASSLDWGATEAFF. The CDR3 DNA is TGTGCCAGCAGCTTAGATTGGGGGGCCACTGAAGCTTTCTTT. The J gene is TRBJ1-1, the V gene TRBV7-9, with D perhaps matching TRBD1 (6 bases). CDR3 size: 14 residues. V lost 1 base, J lost 4 bases, and 10 bases lay in between. In germline, CDR1 is SEHNR, CDR2 FQNEAQ (reference sequence).

In this sample, this clonotype turned up many times. The V call is TRBV20-1, the J call TRBJ2-7; 11 bases agree with TRBD2. The germline CDR1 and CDR2 sequences are DFQATT and SNEGSKA (reference sequence). After removal of 2 bases from V and 2 bases from J, the junction contained 8 bases not matched to a gene. The CDR3 runs 16 residues. CDR3 residues: CSARSSGRALPYEQYF. The CDR3 bases are TGCAGTGCTAGAAGTAGCGGGAGGGCCCTTCCCTACGAGCAGTACTTC.

The V and J genes are TRBV20-1 and TRBJ2-6; D assignment may be TRBD1 or TRBD2 (5 bases each). The CDR3 runs to 15 residues. Trimming cost V 3 bases and J 4 bases, with 13 bases left between them. Germline assignment: CDR1 DFQATT and CDR2 SNEGSKA (reference sequence). The CDR3 reads CSASHGATGANVLTF. The CDR3 DNA follows: TGCAGTGCTAGCCACGGGGCCACAGGGGCCAACGTCCTGACTTTC.

V and J are TRBV7-3 and TRBJ2-7, with TRBD2 matching over 12 bases. The CDR3 extends over 13 amino acids. Unmatched junction bases numbered 2, after V lost 9 bases and J lost 2 bases. Germline V lookup: CDR1 SGHTA, CDR2 FQGTGA. In DNA form, the CDR3 reads TGTGCCAGTAGACTAGCGGGAGCCTACGAGCAGTACTTC. Residues: CASRLAGAYEQYF.

Regarding this clonotype: Likely a read error: the CDR3 ends without its conserved phenylalanine or tryptophan. CDR3 protein: CASSYSKQGTYVQYL. In DNA form, the CDR3 reads TGCGCCAGCAGTTACTCGAAACAGGGGACCTACGTGCAGTACCTC. J is TRBJ2-7 and V is TRBV6-1; 7 nucleotides align to TRBD1. The CDR3 length is 15 residues. Germline V gene sequence: CDR1 MNHNS, CDR2 SASEGT.

This clonotype was counted at least ten times. The J gene is TRBJ2-7, the V gene TRBV7-6; 9 positions match TRBD2. J gave up 5 bases and V 1 base, and 9 bases lay outside the gene matches. This CDR3 is built from 16 residues. Germline V lookup: CDR1 SGHVS, CDR2 FNYEAQ. CDR3 sequence: CASSLGGGRALDEQYF. DNA for the CDR3: TGTGCCAGCAGCTTAGGGGGCGGGAGGGCCTTAGACGAGCAGTACTTC.

V usage is TRBV2 and J usage is TRBJ2-7; D is perhaps TRBD2 (6 bases). V lost 4 bases to trimming and J lost 7 bases, with 14 bases between them. The length of the CDR3 is 13 residues. Germline CDR1 SNHLY, CDR2 FYNNEI. The CDR3 DNA follows: TGTGCCAGCAGTGGATCTGAGGAGGGGGAGCAGTACTTC. Translated, it gives CASSGSEEGEQYF. Looking up the rest from reference TRBV2 and TRBJ2-7 gives the full variable domain: EPEVTQTPSHQVTQMGQEVILRCVPISNHLYFYWYRQILGQKVEFLVSFYNNEISEKSEIFDDQFSVERPDGSNFTLKIRSTKLEDSAMYFCASSGSEEGEQYFGPGTRLTVT.

J is TRBJ1-2 and V is TRBV7-9; D not resolved. This CDR3 region has 14 residues. The germline V gene encodes CDR1 SEHNR and CDR2 FQNEAQ (reference sequence). Trimming left V 1 base short and J 2 bases short, with 8 bases between. CDR3 sequence (DNA): TGTGCCAGCAGCTTAGGACCCCTAAACTATGGCTACACCTTC. Amino acid sequence: CASSLGPLNYGYTF.

This clonotype has just one count. The genes are TRBV20-1 and TRBJ2-7; D uncertain. Germline lookup yields CDR1 DFQATT and CDR2 SNEGSKA (reference sequence). There are 14 residues in the CDR3. V shed 0 bases and J shed 1 base, with 10 bases lying between them. The DNA for the CDR3 is TGCAGTGCTAGAGAGATGGGCTTATCCTACGAGCAGTACTTC. Amino acids: CSAREMGLSYEQYF.

The chain recombines TRBV29-1 with TRBJ2-7; 8 bases are a match to TRBD2. V lost 4 bases, J lost 0 bases, and 2 bases stayed unmatched. Germline CDR1 reads SQVTM; CDR2 reads ANQGSEA. The CDR3 runs to 13 residues. The CDR3 DNA reads as TGCAGCGTTGGAAGCGGGAGCTCCTACGAGCAGTACTTC. Translating it yields CSVGSGSSYEQYF.

There are many counts of this clonotype. One junction end disagrees with the germline gene, perhaps due to a read error. The chain has TRBV5-4 and TRBJ1-3, with TRBD1 matching over 8 bases. The length of the CDR3 is 16 residues. CDR1 is SGHNT, CDR2 YYREEE, per germline (reference sequence). The chain's CDR3 is CASSSGQAVSGSTIYF. Written as DNA, the CDR3 is TGTGCCAGCAGCTCGGGACAGGCCGTCTCTGGAAGCACCATATATTTT.

This clonotype was found many times. The rearrangement links TRBV7-2 to TRBJ2-2; D call uncertain. V lost 6 bases and J 0 bases, leaving 8 bases between the germline ends. Germline V gene sequence: CDR1 SGHTA, CDR2 FQGNSA. CDR3 length: 14 amino acids. This CDR3 is CASRRLANTGELFF. CDR3 DNA: TGTGCCAGCAGGAGATTAGCGAACACCGGGGAGCTGTTTTTT. Using reference TRBV7-2 and TRBJ2-2 for the parts outside the CDR3, the full variable domain is GAGVSQSPSNKVTEKGKDVELRCDPISGHTALYWYRQSLGQGLEFLIYFQGNSAPDKSGLPSDRFSAERTGGSVSTLTIQRTQQEDSAVYLCASRRLANTGELFFGEGSRLTVL.